This section outlines one T cell receptor beta chain sequence together with its context. Antigen unknown. Time point described: healthy volunteer bleed at 2 weeks. Total RNA was extracted from unfractionated whole blood. This record comes from a study of human T cells and chemical hapten exposure. Study as a whole: TCR yields per sample varied mostly from small pooled library volume differences. Whole-study findings and limits: Once DPC sensitization occurred, TCRs above 1 in 1000 frequency showed no change.

The CDR3 is 14 residues long. V was shortened by 1 base and J by 0 bases, with 10 bases between the two germline ends. The germline V gene encodes CDR1 DFQATT and CDR2 SNEGSKA (reference sequence). Individual cDNA molecules (in the library) carried attached unique molecular identifiers. Per the original data handling: Per sample, the median was approximately 96,000 TCRs, with values from roughly 23,000 to 640,000. TCRdb reprocessed the RACE reads via MiXCR and lists one record per CDR3 protein. The authors' filters were not applied to this entry. The sample lists 130,000 or so distinct CDR3 sequences, more than 7.5% occurring once.

This TCR was recovered from a male donor in good health. Some clones in this sample may be carry-over from other donors' samples. Sequencing was carried out using whole blood. V is TRBV20-1 and J is TRBJ2-7; perhaps TRBD1 as D (6 bases). CDR3 sequence (DNA): TGCAGTGCTAGAGGACAGGAGAGCTCCTACGAGCAGTACTTC. This gives the protein CSARGQESSYEQYF.